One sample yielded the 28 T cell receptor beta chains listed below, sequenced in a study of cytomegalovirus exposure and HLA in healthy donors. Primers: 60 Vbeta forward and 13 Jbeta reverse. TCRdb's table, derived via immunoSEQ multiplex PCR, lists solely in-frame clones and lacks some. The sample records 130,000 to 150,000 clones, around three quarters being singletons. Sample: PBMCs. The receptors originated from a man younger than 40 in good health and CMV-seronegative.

CDR3 residues: CASSTGTSRGEQYF. CDR3 DNA: TGTGCCAGCAGCACCGGGACTAGCCGGGGCGAGCAGTACTTC. This sequence joins TRBV28 and TRBJ2-7, with TRBD2 matching over 9 bases. Germline CDR1 is MDHEN and CDR2 is SYDVKM. The length of the CDR3 is 14 residues. Unmatched junction bases numbered 9, after V lost 6 bases and J lost 6 bases.

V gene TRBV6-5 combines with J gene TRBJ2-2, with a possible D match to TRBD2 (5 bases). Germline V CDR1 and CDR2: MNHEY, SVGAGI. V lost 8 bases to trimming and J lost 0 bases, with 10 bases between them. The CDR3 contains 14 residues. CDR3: CASLKGANTGELFF. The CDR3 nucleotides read TGTGCCAGCCTGAAGGGAGCGAACACCGGGGAGCTGTTTTTT.

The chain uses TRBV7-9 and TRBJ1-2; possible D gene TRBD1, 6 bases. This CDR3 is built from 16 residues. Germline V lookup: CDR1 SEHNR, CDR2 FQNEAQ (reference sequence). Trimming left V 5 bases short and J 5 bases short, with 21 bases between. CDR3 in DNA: TGTGCCAGCAGCCCCCCCAGGGGAAACGCTATTTATGGCTACACCTTC. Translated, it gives CASSPPRGNAIYGYTF.

CDR3 residues: CASKEGGRNTEAFF. In nucleotides, the CDR3 is TGCGCCAGCAAGGAGGGGGGGAGGAACACTGAAGCTTTCTTT. The genes are TRBV5-1 and TRBJ1-1; possibly TRBD1 for D (6 bases). Germline V CDR1 and CDR2: SGHRS, YFSETQ. Trimming cost V 6 bases and J 1 base, with 13 bases left between them. The CDR3 runs to 14 residues.

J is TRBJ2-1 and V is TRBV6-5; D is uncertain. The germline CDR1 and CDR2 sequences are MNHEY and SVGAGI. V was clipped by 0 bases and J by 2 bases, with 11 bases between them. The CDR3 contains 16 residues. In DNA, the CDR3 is TGTGCCAGCAGTTACTCTTTGCAGGCTACCTACAATGAGCAGTTCTTC. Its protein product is CASSYSLQATYNEQFF.

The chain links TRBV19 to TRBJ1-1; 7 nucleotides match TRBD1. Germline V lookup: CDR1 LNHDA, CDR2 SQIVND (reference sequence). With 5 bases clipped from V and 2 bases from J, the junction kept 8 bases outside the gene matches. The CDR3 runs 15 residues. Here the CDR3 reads CASSSHDRANTEAFF. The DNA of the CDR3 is TGTGCCAGTAGTTCCCACGACAGGGCAAACACTGAAGCTTTCTTT.

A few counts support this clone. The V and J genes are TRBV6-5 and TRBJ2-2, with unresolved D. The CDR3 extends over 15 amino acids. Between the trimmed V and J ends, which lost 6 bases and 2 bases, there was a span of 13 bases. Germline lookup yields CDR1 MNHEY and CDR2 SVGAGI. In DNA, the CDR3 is TGTGCCAGCAGCCCCCCAGGCCGTAACACCGGGGAGCTGTTTTTT. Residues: CASSPPGRNTGELFF.

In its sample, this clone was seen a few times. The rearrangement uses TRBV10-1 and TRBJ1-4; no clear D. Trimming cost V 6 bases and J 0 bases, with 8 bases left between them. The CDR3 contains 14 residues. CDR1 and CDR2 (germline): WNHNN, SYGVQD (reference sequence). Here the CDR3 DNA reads TGCGCCAGCAGCGGGGAAGCAACTAATGAAAAACTGTTTTTT. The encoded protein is CASSGEATNEKLFF.

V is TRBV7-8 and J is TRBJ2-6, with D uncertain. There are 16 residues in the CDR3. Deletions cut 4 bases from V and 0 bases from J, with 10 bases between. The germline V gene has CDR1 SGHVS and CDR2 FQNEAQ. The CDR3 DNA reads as TGTGCCAGCAGCTCCGCGGTACGCTCTGGGGCCAACGTCCTGACTTTC. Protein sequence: CASSSAVRSGANVLTF.

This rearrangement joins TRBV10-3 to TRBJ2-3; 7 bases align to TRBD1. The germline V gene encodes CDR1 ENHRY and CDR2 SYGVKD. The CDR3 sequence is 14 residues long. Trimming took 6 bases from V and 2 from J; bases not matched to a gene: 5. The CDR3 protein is CAIRTGTDTDTQYF. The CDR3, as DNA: TGTGCCATCAGAACCGGGACAGACACAGATACGCAGTATTTT.

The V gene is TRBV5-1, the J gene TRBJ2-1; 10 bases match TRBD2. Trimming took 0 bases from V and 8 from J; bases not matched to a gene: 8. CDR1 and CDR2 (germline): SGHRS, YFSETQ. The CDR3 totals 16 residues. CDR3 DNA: TGCGCCAGCAGCTTGGTGAGCGGGGGGGTAGGGGATGAGCAGTTCTTC. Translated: CASSLVSGGVGDEQFF.

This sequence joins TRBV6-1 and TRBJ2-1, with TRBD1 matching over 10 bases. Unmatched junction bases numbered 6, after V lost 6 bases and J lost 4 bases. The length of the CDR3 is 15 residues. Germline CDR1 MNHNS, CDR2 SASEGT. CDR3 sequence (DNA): TGTGCCAGCAGCTCCGACAGGGGGCGTTACAATGAGCAGTTCTTC. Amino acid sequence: CASSSDRGRYNEQFF.

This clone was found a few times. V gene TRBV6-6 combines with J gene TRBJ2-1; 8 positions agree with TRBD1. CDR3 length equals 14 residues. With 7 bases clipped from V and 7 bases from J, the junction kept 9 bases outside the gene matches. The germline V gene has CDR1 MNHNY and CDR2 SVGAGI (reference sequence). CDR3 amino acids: CASNYRGYLNEQFF. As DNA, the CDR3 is TGTGCCAGCAACTACAGGGGGTACCTAAATGAGCAGTTCTTC.

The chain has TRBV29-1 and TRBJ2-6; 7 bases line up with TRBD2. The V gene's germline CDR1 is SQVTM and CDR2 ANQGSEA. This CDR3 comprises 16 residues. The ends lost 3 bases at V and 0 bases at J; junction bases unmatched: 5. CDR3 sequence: CSVETSGISGANVLTF. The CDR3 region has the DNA TGCAGCGTTGAGACGAGCGGGATCTCTGGGGCCAACGTCCTGACTTTC.

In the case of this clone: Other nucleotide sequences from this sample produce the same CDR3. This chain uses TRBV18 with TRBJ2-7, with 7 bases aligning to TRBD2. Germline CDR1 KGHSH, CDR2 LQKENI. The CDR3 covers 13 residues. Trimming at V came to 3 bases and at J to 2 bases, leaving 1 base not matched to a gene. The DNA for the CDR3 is TGTGCCAGCTCACCCGGGGGGACCTACGAGCAGTACTTC. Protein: CASSPGGTYEQYF.

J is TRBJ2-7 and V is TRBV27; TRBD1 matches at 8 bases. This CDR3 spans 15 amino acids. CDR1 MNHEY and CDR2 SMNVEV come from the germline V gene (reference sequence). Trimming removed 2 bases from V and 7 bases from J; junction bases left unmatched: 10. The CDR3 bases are TGTGCCAGCAGTTTAATTGGACAGGGCTCTGGAGAGCAGTACTTC. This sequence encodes CASSLIGQGSGEQYF.

CDR3 region: CASSGSQGSDTQYF. CDR3 DNA: TGTGCCAGCAGTGGTTCGCAGGGGTCAGATACGCAGTATTTT. The chain has TRBV6-1 and TRBJ2-3, with D perhaps matching TRBD1 (6 bases). CDR1 is MNHNS and CDR2 is SASEGT in the germline V gene. The CDR3 totals 14 residues. The ends were cut back, 4 bases at V and 4 bases at J, with 12 bases in the middle.

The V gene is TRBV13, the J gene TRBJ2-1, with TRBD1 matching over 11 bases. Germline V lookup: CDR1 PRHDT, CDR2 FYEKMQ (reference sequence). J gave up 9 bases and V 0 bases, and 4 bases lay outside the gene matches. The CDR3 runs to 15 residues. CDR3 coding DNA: TGTGCCAGCAGCTTAGGGGACAGGGGGCAAGGTGAGCAGTTCTTC. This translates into CASSLGDRGQGEQFF. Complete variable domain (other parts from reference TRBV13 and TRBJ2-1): AAGVIQSPRHLIKEKRETATLKCYPIPRHDTVYWYQQGPGQDPQFLISFYEKMQSDKGSIPDRFSAQQFSDYHSELNMSSLELGDSALYFCASSLGDRGQGEQFFGPGTRLTVL.

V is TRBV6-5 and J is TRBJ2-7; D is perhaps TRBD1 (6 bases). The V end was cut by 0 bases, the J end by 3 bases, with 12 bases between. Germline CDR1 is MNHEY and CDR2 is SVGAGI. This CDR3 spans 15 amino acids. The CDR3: CASSYSSGVSYEQYF. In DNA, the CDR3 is TGTGCCAGCAGTTACTCTTCAGGGGTGAGCTACGAGCAGTACTTC.

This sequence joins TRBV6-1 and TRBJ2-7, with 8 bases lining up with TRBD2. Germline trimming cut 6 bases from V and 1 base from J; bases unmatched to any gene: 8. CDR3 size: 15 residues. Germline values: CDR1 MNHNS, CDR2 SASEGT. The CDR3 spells CASRGLGPASYEQYF. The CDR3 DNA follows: TGTGCCAGCAGGGGACTAGGCCCGGCATCCTACGAGCAGTACTTC.

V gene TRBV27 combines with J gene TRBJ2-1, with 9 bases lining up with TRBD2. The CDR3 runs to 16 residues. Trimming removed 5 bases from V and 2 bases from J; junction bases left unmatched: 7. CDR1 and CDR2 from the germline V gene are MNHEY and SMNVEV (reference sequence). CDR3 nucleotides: TGTGCCAGCAGTCCCCTCGCGGGAGGGACCTACAATGAGCAGTTCTTC. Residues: CASSPLAGGTYNEQFF.

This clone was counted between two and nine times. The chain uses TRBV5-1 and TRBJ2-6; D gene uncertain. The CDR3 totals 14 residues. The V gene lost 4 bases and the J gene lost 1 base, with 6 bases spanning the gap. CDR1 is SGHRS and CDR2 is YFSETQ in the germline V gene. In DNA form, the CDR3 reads TGCGCCAGCAGCCGCACATCTGGGGCCAACGTCCTGACTTTC. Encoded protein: CASSRTSGANVLTF.

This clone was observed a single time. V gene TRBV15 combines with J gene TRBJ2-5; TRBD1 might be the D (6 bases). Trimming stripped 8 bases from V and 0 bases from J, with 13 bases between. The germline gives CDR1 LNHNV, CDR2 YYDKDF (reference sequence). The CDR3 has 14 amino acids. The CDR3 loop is CATHETGYQETQYF. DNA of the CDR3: TGTGCCACCCACGAAACAGGGTACCAAGAGACCCAGTACTTC.

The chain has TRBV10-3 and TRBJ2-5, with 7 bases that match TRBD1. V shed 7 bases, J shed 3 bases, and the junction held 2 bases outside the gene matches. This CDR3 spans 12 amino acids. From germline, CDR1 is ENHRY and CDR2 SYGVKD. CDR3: CAIKGTEETQYF. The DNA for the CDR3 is TGTGCCATCAAGGGGACAGAAGAGACCCAGTACTTC.

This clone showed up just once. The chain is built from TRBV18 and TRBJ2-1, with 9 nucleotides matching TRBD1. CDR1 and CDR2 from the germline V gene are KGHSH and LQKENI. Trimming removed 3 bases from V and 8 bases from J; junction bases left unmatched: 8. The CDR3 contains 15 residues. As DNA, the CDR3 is TGTGCCAGCTCACCTCCCCTTAGACAGGGGGATGAGCAGTTCTTC. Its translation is CASSPPLRQGDEQFF.

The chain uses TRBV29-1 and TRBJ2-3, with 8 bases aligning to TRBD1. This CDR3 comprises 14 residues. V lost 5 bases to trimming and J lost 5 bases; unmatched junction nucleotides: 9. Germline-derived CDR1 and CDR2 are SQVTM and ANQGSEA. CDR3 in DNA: TGCAGCGTTAACAGGGGGACGGGGCAAGATACGCAGTATTTT. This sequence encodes CSVNRGTGQDTQYF.

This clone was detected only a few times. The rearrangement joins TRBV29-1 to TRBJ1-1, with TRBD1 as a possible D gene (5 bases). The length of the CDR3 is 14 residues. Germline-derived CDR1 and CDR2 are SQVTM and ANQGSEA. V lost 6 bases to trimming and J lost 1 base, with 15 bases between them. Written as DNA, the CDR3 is TGCAGCGTCCTAGGGGCCCGGGCGAACACTGAAGCTTTCTTT. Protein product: CSVLGARANTEAFF.

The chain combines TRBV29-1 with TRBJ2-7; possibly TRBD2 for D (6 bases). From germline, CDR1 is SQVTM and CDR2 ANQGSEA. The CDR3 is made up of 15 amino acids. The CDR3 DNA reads TGCGTCGCCAACGGGTTCGGGGGTTTTTCCTACGAGCAGTACTTC. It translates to CVANGFGGFSYEQYF.